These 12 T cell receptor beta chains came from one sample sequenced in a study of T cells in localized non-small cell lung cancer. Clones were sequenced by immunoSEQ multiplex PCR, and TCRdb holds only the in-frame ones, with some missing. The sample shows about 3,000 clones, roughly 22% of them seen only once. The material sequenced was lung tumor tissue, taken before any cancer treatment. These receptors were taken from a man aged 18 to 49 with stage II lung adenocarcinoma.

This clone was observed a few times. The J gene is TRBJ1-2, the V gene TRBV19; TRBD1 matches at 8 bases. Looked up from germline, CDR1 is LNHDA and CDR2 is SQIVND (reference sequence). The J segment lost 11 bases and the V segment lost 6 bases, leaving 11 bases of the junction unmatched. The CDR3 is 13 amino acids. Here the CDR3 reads CASRMNLGQVYTF. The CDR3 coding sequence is TGTGCCAGTAGGATGAATCTGGGACAGGTTTACACCTTC.

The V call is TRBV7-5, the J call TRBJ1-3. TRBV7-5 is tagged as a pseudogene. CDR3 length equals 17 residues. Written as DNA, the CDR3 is TGTGCCAGCAGCTTATCGGGGGGGTATTTTGGTGGAAACACCATATATTTT. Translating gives CASSLSGGYFGGNTIYF.

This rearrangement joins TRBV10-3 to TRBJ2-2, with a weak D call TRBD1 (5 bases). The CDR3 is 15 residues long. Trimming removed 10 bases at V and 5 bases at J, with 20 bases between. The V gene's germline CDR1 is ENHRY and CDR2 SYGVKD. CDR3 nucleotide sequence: TGTGCCAGCGCTCTGCAGGGAAGTCGGACCGGGGAGCTGTTTTTT. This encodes CASALQGSRTGELFF.

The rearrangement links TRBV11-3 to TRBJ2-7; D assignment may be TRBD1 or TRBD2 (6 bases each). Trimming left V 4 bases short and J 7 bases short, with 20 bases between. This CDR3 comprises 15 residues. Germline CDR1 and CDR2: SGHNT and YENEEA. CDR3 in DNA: TGTGCCAGCAGCTCCCGGGGGCTTAATCGGGGGGAGCAGTACTTC. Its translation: CASSSRGLNRGEQYF.

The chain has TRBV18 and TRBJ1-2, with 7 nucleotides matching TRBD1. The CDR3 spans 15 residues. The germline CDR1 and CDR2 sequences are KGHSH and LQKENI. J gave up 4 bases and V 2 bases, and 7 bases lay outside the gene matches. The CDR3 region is CASSPEITGAYGYTF. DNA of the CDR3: TGTGCCAGCTCACCAGAGATCACAGGGGCCTATGGCTACACCTTC.

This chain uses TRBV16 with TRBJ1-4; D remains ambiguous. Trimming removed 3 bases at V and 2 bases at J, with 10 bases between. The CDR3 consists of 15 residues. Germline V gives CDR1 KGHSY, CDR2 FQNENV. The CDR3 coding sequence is TGTGCCAGCAGCCACCGGGGAGGGACTAATGAAAAACTGTTTTTT. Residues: CASSHRGGTNEKLFF.

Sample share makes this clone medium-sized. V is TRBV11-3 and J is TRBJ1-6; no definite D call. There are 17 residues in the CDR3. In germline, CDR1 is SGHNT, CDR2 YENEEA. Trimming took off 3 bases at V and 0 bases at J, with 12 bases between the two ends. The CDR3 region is CASSLLGESSYNSPLHF. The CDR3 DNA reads TGTGCCAGCAGCTTGTTGGGCGAAAGCTCCTATAATTCACCCCTCCACTTT.

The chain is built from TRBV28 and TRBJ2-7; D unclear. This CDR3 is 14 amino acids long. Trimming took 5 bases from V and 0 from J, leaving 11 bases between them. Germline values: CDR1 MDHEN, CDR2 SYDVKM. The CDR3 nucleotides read TGTGCCAGCAGTCCTGCTCCCAGCTCCTACGAGCAGTACTTC. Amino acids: CASSPAPSSYEQYF.

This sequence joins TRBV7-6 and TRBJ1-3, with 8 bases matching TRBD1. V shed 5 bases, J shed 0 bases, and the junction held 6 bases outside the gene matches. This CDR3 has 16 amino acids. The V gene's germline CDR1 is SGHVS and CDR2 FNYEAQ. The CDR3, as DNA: TGTGCCAGCAGCCCGGACAGGGCAAGCTCTGGAAACACCATATATTTT. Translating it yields CASSPDRASSGNTIYF.

CDR3 amino acids: CASNPNPTSGGAAEQFF. The CDR3 DNA reads as TGTGCCAGCAACCCAAACCCCACTAGCGGGGGGGCCGCTGAGCAGTTCTTC. The chain joins TRBV9 to TRBJ2-1, with 13 bases matching TRBD2. The trim removed 6 bases at V and 9 bases at J, leaving 15 bases unmatched. The germline V gene has CDR1 SGDLS and CDR2 YYNGEE. This CDR3 has 17 amino acids.

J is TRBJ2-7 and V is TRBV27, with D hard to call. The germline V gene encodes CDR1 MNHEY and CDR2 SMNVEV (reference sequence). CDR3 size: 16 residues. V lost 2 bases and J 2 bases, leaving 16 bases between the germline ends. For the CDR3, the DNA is TGTGCCAGCAGTTTACGCCAGCCGAAGATAGCCTACGAGCAGTACTTC. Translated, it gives CASSLRQPKIAYEQYF.

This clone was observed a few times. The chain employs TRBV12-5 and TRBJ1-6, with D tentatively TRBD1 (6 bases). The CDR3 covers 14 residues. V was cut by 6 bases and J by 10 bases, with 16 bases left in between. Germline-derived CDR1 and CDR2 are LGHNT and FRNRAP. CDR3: CASGRGGTGSPLHF. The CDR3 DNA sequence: TGTGCTAGTGGGAGGGGGGGTACAGGGTCACCCCTCCACTTT.